This T cell receptor (beta chain) was sequenced for a study of molecular identifiers for immune sequencing clone quantification listed by TCRdb under 2018. Regarding the complete study: For a replicate experiment, RNA from roughly 20,000 or 100,000 naive CD8 T cells was divided into five aliquots, and four of the five aliquots were sequenced. This methods study benchmarked molecular-identifier clustering-based TCR repertoire sequencing (MIDCIRS) and TCR RNA copy counting, using CD8 T cells to do so. Results the study describes overall, beyond this receptor: When barcode sub-clustering was not used, chimeric consensus sequences inflated TCR diversity, with chimeras reaching as high as 47%. Even against a background of 750,000 to 1,000,000 naive CD8 T cells, spiked-in Jurkat TCR RNA amounting to a single cell's worth was reported to be detectable. Identical TCR molecules sharing a barcode could cause highly expanded clone sizes to be underestimated. Roughly 2.8 recovered TCR RNA copies per cell were obtained by modeling, versus approximately 10 by digital PCR, implying a capture efficiency of roughly 32%. In CMV-specific effector cells, clones with more than 20 RNA copies accounted for over 97% of molecules, whereas in naive cells such clones accounted for under 1%. The naive libraries included spiked-in Jurkat TCR RNA (over nine copies' worth), and this RNA is not part of the donor repertoire.

As to this clonotype: Its antigen target is currently unknown. The conserved final phenylalanine or tryptophan is absent from the CDR3, which likely points to a read error.

The library was made by PCR. TCRdb lists the instrument as Illumina HiSeq 4000. Bulk TCR libraries were made following a previously described method, with the TCR primers given in Table S5. The Qiagen AllPrep DNA/RNA kit was used to purify total RNA. Reads from multiple sequencing runs of the same library were pooled before analysis. The study's processing was this. Reads were retained only if an exact TCR constant sequence was present, and the retained reads were trimmed to 150 nt and grouped according to their 12-nt molecular barcodes. Reads inside each barcode group were sub-clustered using a 15% Levenshtein threshold, and a quality-weighted consensus sequence was constructed for each RNA molecule. Non-functional sequences were excluded, and lower-count sequences lying one edit away from another sequence were also excluded. Based on fitting two negative binomial distributions, any barcode sub-cluster with under 20% of the maximum read count was discarded. TCRdb reanalyzed the raw reads on its own, using fastp at Q25 for trimming and MiXCR for clone calling, and kept in-frame beta chains. Identical CDR3 protein sequences are pooled into one entry, listed with their most common genes and DNA. V and J calls and clone size were set by TCRdb, not the authors. The sample table lists around 65,000 distinct CDR3 sequences, less than 20% of them with a count of one. The ten top clones hold about 1.5% of the sample.

Libraries of naive CD8 T cells were generated from around 20,000 to 1,000,000 sorted cells, with 10%, 30% or 50% of the purified RNA used. On a BD FACSAria II, naive CD8 T cells were FACS-sorted as CD8+CD4-CCR7+CD45RA+ and collected into RLT Plus buffer. Detection sensitivity was tested by spiking Jurkat RNA equal to some 11 TCR copies' worth into samples containing 20,000-1,000,000 naive CD8 T cells. Enrichment of CD8 T cells was performed with RosetteSep CD8+ T Cell Enrichment Cocktail and Ficoll-Paque, after which ACK red cell lysis was carried out. The CDR3 extends over 20 residues, inclusive of both ends. Kept here is only the CDR3 DNA, which spans 60 bases and is read in frame from base 1. The germline V gene (reference sequence) yields SEHNR for CDR1 and FQNEAQ for CDR2. From V the trimming removes 5 bases and from J it removes 2 bases, while the gene matches leave 22 bases of the junction unaccounted for.

The rearranged segments are TRBV7-9 and TRBJ2-3, with TRBD2 matching 7 junction bases. Sequences were obtained from naive CD8+ T cells from blood, with Jurkat cell RNA spiked in. This specimen's cell subset or site label, interpreted: FACS-sorted CD8+CD4-CCR7+CD45RA+ naive T cells. The receptor was derived from a human donor in good health. Some libraries in this study had Jurkat cell RNA spiked in. The CDR3 sequence is CASSPTSLAGVQTDTDTQYS. The DNA reads TGTGCCAGCAGCCCCACCTCTTTGGCGGGAGTCCAAACAGACACAGATACGCAGTATTCT.